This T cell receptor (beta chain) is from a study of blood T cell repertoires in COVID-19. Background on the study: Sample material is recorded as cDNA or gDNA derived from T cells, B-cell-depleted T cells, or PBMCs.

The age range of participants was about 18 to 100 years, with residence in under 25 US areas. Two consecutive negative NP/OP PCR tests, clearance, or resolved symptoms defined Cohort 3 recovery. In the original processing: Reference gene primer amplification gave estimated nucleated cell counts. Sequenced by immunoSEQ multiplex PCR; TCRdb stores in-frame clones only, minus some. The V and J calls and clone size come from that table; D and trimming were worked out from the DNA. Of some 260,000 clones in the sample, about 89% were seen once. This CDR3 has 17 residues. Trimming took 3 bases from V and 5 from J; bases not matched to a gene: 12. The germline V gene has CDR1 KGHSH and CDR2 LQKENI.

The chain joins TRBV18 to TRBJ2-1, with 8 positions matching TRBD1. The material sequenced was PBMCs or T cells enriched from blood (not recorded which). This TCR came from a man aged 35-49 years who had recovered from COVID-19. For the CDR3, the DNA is TGTGCCAGCTCACCCCGACCCGGACAGGGCGGCCACAATGAGCAGTTCTTC. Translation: CASSPRPGQGGHNEQFF.